The 8 T cell receptor beta chains below all came from one sample that was sequenced in a study of blood T cell repertoires in COVID-19. Profiling relied on immunoSEQ multiplex PCR, and the TCRdb table lists in-frame clones only, not all of them. This table has about 93,000 clones, 70% to 80% appearing once. The sequencing input was peripheral blood. The receptors derive from a human donor in a cohort sampled during active COVID-19.

The chain combines TRBV7-2 with TRBJ1-2, with D perhaps TRBD1 (6 bases). The germline gives CDR1 SGHTA, CDR2 FQGNSA. The CDR3 length is 14 residues. Trimming left V 1 base short and J 3 bases short, with 9 bases between. The CDR3: CASSLVSGDYGYTF. In DNA form, the CDR3 reads TGTGCCAGCAGCTTAGTTTCAGGGGACTATGGCTACACCTTC.

V usage is TRBV29-1 and J usage is TRBJ1-2, with D perhaps TRBD1 (6 bases). V shed 6 bases and J shed 13 bases, with 24 bases lying between them. Germline values: CDR1 SQVTM, CDR2 ANQGSEA. The CDR3 covers 13 residues. The DNA of the CDR3 is TGCAGCGTCGAACGGACAGAATTGTATGGAGGCACCTTC. As protein: CSVERTELYGGTF.

The V call is TRBV6-4, the J call TRBJ2-7; TRBD2 matches 9 bases. V shed 4 bases and J 4 bases; nucleotides not matched to a gene: 8. From germline, CDR1 is MRHNA and CDR2 SNTAGT. The CDR3 has 15 residues. The CDR3 coding sequence is TGTGCCAGCAGTGTCCAAGCGGGGGGATTTTACGAGCAGTACTTC. Translated: CASSVQAGGFYEQYF.

The CDR3 reads CAFRTGPSIQYF. The CDR3 coding sequence is TGTGCCTTTAGGACAGGGCCCTCAATTCAGTACTTC. The rearrangement uses TRBV30 and TRBJ2-4, with 8 bases that match TRBD1. Germline trimming cut 7 bases from V and 10 bases from J; bases unmatched to any gene: 9. Germline CDR1 reads GTSNPN; CDR2 reads SVGIG (reference sequence). The CDR3 spans 12 residues.

This sequence joins TRBV21-1 and TRBJ2-1; the table gives TRBD2 as D, unverified against the DNA. TRBV21-1 is termed a pseudogene. There are 19 residues in the CDR3. The DNA for the CDR3 is TGTGCCAGCAGCAAAGAGTTCACTAGCGGGAGGGCCGGGAACAATGAGCAGTTCTTC. Protein product: CASSKEFTSGRAGNNEQFF.

The chain carries TRBV11-2 and TRBJ2-1, with D possibly matching TRBD2 (5 bases). The CDR3 extends over 15 amino acids. Trimming left V 5 bases short and J 2 bases short, with 13 bases between. Germline-derived CDR1 and CDR2 are SGHAT and FQNNGV. CDR3 nucleotide sequence: TGTGCCAGCAGCCTGCGGAGCGGTACCTACAATGAGCAGTTCTTC. Its translation is CASSLRSGTYNEQFF.

The rearrangement joins TRBV5-1 to TRBJ2-7, with D possibly TRBD1 on 6 matching bases. The CDR3 is 14 residues long. Germline V gene sequence: CDR1 SGHRS, CDR2 YFSETQ. The V end was cut by 4 bases, the J end by 1 base, with 12 bases between. CDR3: CASSPSTGSYEQYF. The DNA of the CDR3 is TGCGCCAGCAGCCCTAGCACAGGGTCCTACGAGCAGTACTTC. Full variable domain (missing parts from reference TRBV5-1 and TRBJ2-7): KAGVTQTPRYLIKTRGQQVTLSCSPISGHRSVSWYQQTPGQGLQFLFEYFSETQRNKGNFPGRFSGRQFSNSRSEMNVSTLELGDSALYLCASSPSTGSYEQYFGPGTRLTVT.

This clone was found once. V usage is TRBV28 and J usage is TRBJ2-5; possible D gene TRBD1, 6 bases. CDR1 and CDR2 (germline): MDHEN, SYDVKM. V was shortened by 8 bases and J by 5 bases, with 12 bases between the two germline ends. The CDR3 has 12 amino acids. CDR3 residues: CASQQGRETQYF. The CDR3 DNA reads as TGTGCCAGCCAACAGGGCCGGGAGACCCAGTACTTC.